A single sample gave rise to the 25 T cell receptor beta chains below, sequenced in a study of technical replicates of blood from a handful of donors (dated by TCRdb to about 2017). The library relied on the immunoSEQ multiplex PCR assay. Not all clones reach the TCRdb copy of this immuneACCESS table, which keeps in-frame sequences only. Checked studies attribute under half of the gap to unresolved V genes and leave the rest unexplained. This sample has 50,000 to 80,000 clones in its table, and approximately 86% of those were observed once. Clones ranked in the top ten supply approximately 5% of the sample. The sequenced sample was PBMCs. These receptors originate from a human donor in good health. Some clones in this sample may be carry-over from other donors' samples.

This clone was observed a handful of times. This rearrangement joins TRBV4-3 to TRBJ2-1; a possible D gene is TRBD1 (5 bases). Per germline, CDR1 LGHNA and CDR2 YSLEER. The CDR3 extends over 16 amino acids. Trimming removed 0 bases at V and 0 bases at J, with 9 bases between. The CDR3 DNA reads TGCGCCAGCAGCCAAGATAGGGGTTTCTCCTACAATGAGCAGTTCTTC. This translates into CASSQDRGFSYNEQFF.

Written as DNA, the CDR3 is TGTGCCAGCAGCTTCGGGGGTAGCACAGATACGCAGTATTTT. The encoded protein is CASSFGGSTDTQYF. The genes are TRBV7-2 and TRBJ2-3, with TRBD2 as a possible D gene (6 bases). From germline, CDR1 is SGHTA and CDR2 FQGNSA. The CDR3 spans 14 residues. V was clipped by 3 bases and J by 0 bases, with 7 bases between them.

The chain has TRBV27 and TRBJ2-2; TRBD1 is a possible D gene (7 bases). This CDR3 contains 18 residues. The germline gives CDR1 MNHEY, CDR2 SMNVEV (reference sequence). V shed 4 bases and J shed 3 bases, with 21 bases lying between them. The CDR3 DNA reads TGTGCCAGCAGTTGGTATATCCGACAGGGACTGGACACCGGGGAGCTGTTTTTT. This codes for CASSWYIRQGLDTGELFF.

This chain joins TRBV13 and TRBJ1-5; the D is unclear. V gave up 6 bases and J gave up 10 bases, with 19 bases separating them. The CDR3 is 14 residues long. The germline gives CDR1 PRHDT, CDR2 FYEKMQ (reference sequence). CDR3 sequence reads: CASSAQRDPLPQHF. In DNA form, the CDR3 reads TGTGCCAGCAGTGCCCAGCGGGATCCGCTTCCCCAGCATTTT.

This clone showed up just once. The V gene is TRBV11-3, the J gene TRBJ1-1; D not certain. Looked up from germline, CDR1 is SGHNT and CDR2 is YENEEA. V shed 5 bases and J shed 0 bases, with 7 bases lying between them. CDR3 length equals 13 residues. The CDR3 loop is CASSAGMNTEAFF. CDR3 in DNA: TGTGCCAGCAGCGCAGGCATGAACACTGAAGCTTTCTTT.

The J gene is TRBJ1-1, the V gene TRBV14; the D is unclear. The V end lost 1 base, the J end lost 0 bases, and 6 bases lay between the germline ends. This CDR3 has 14 residues. Germline lookup yields CDR1 SGHDN and CDR2 FVKESK. DNA of the CDR3: TGTGCCAGCAGCCAAGGACGGGTGAACACTGAAGCTTTCTTT. Translating it yields CASSQGRVNTEAFF.

This chain connects TRBV10-1 to TRBJ2-1; TRBD2 matches 7 bases. With 11 bases clipped from V and 6 bases from J, the junction kept 13 bases outside the gene matches. Per germline, CDR1 WNHNN and CDR2 SYGVQD (reference sequence). This CDR3 region has 14 residues. The CDR3 spells CAGGVGGSSNEQFF. CDR3 DNA: TGCGCCGGGGGGGTGGGCGGGAGTTCCAATGAGCAGTTCTTC.

The chain links TRBV15 to TRBJ2-1; D gene ambiguous. Germline CDR1 is LNHNV and CDR2 is YYDKDF (reference sequence). The CDR3 has 15 amino acids. The V end was cut by 0 bases, the J end by 4 bases, with 10 bases between. CDR3 protein: CATSRDLLQYNEQFF. CDR3 bases: TGTGCCACCAGCAGAGATCTCTTACAGTACAATGAGCAGTTCTTC.

The V gene is TRBV30, the J gene TRBJ2-1; tentatively, D is TRBD2 (6 bases). Per the germline V gene, CDR1 is GTSNPN and CDR2 is SVGIG (reference sequence). V lost 5 bases to trimming and J lost 1 base, with 9 bases between them. This CDR3 comprises 13 residues. CDR3 residues: CAWASVSYNEQFF. Written as DNA, the CDR3 is TGTGCCTGGGCTAGCGTATCCTACAATGAGCAGTTCTTC.

This sequence joins TRBV2 and TRBJ2-7; 7 bases align to TRBD2. CDR3 length equals 15 residues. Germline V lookup: CDR1 SNHLY, CDR2 FYNNEI. The V gene end was trimmed by 4 bases and the J gene end by 5 bases; junction bases not matched to a gene: 11. The CDR3 DNA sequence: TGTGCCAGCAGTGGAGCGAGTAGCGGGCAGGACGAGCAGTACTTC. This sequence encodes CASSGASSGQDEQYF.

The chain combines TRBV2 with TRBJ2-3, with 7 nucleotides matching TRBD2. This CDR3 has 16 residues. Germline V gene lookup returns CDR1 SNHLY and CDR2 FYNNEI. V dropped 6 bases and J dropped 7; count of bases not matched to a gene: 16. The DNA for the CDR3 is TGTGCCAGCAGCGACCTGACTAGCCGGGCGGGAAATACGCAGTATTTT. Residues: CASSDLTSRAGNTQYF.

This chain links TRBV4-2 with TRBJ1-1; D gene uncertain. Trimming shortened V by 4 bases and J by 1 base, and 7 bases separated the two germline ends. CDR1 LGHNA and CDR2 YNFKEQ come from the germline V gene. The CDR3 is 13 residues long. The CDR3 here is CASSPRRNTEAFF. The CDR3 DNA reads as TGTGCCAGCAGCCCACGCAGGAACACTGAAGCTTTCTTT.

This clone was seen more than once but under ten times. This CDR3 reads CASTPPRKLGYTF. CDR3 nucleotides: TGTGCCAGCACCCCGCCCAGGAAGTTGGGCTACACCTTC. The chain is built from TRBV28 and TRBJ1-2; D ambiguous. V lost 7 bases, J lost 8 bases, and 17 bases lay in between. The CDR3 sequence is 13 residues long. Germline V CDR1 and CDR2: MDHEN, SYDVKM.

This sequence joins TRBV19 and TRBJ1-5, with TRBD1 matching 7 bases. Germline CDR1 and CDR2: LNHDA and SQIVND (reference sequence). Trimming took 9 bases from V and 0 from J; bases not matched to a gene: 8. This CDR3 contains 15 residues. The CDR3 reads CASLDRTYSNQPQHF. DNA of the CDR3: TGTGCCAGCCTGGACAGGACGTATAGCAATCAGCCCCAGCATTTT.

The gene calls are TRBV7-9 and TRBJ2-5, with D possibly matching TRBD2 (5 bases). Trimming took off 6 bases at V and 2 bases at J, with 16 bases between the two ends. Per the germline V gene, CDR1 is SEHNR and CDR2 is FQNEAQ (reference sequence). The CDR3 is 15 residues long. The CDR3 reads CASSRQAGGQETQYF. The DNA for the CDR3 is TGTGCCAGCAGTAGGCAGGCGGGCGGTCAAGAGACCCAGTACTTC.

The V and J genes are TRBV7-9 and TRBJ2-2, with D perhaps matching TRBD1 (7 bases). Germline V gene data show CDR1 as SEHNR and CDR2 as FQNEAQ (reference sequence). This CDR3 region has 15 residues. V was shortened by 5 bases and J by 1 base, with 11 bases between the two germline ends. In nucleotides, the CDR3 is TGTGCCAGCAGCACGGGGGACAGGAACACCGGGGAGCTGTTTTTT. Encoded protein: CASSTGDRNTGELFF.

This clone has only one observation. The gene calls are TRBV4-1 and TRBJ2-5; 12 nucleotides line up with TRBD1. The CDR3 sequence is 15 residues long. Germline CDR1 and CDR2: MGHRA and YSYEKL. After removal of 4 bases from V and 5 bases from J, the junction contained 5 bases not matched to a gene. This CDR3 is CASSPGQGAWETQYF. Written as DNA, the CDR3 is TGCGCCAGCAGCCCGGGACAGGGGGCGTGGGAGACCCAGTACTTC.

The rearrangement joins TRBV5-8 to TRBJ2-5, with D perhaps TRBD1 (6 bases). Looked up from germline, CDR1 is SGHTS and CDR2 is YDEGEE. The CDR3 is 17 amino acids. Trimming shortened V by 0 bases and J by 2 bases, and 17 bases separated the two germline ends. In DNA, the CDR3 is TGTGCCAGCAGCTTGGAGTCGCAGGGGAGAGGGCAAGAGACCCAGTACTTC. This gives the protein CASSLESQGRGQETQYF.

This rearrangement joins TRBV4-1 to TRBJ1-4, with 7 nucleotides matching TRBD1. With 10 bases clipped from V and 7 bases from J, the junction kept 15 bases outside the gene matches. The CDR3 is made up of 15 amino acids. The germline V gene has CDR1 MGHRA and CDR2 YSYEKL. CDR3 protein: CANPGGMQLGEKLFF. The CDR3 nucleotides are TGCGCCAACCCAGGGGGTATGCAGCTCGGTGAAAAACTGTTTTTT.

In DNA form, the CDR3 reads TGTGCCAGCAGCCAAGCCCGGACAGGGGGCGCGGCTGAAGCTTTCTTT. It codes for CASSQARTGGAAEAFF. This chain joins TRBV14 and TRBJ1-1; 11 nucleotides match TRBD1. Germline loops: CDR1 SGHDN, CDR2 FVKESK. V lost 1 base to trimming and J lost 6 bases; unmatched junction nucleotides: 7. This CDR3 spans 16 amino acids.

The chain combines TRBV9 with TRBJ1-1, with 9 bases that match TRBD1. The CDR3 length is 15 residues. The J segment lost 3 bases and the V segment lost 4 bases, leaving 7 bases of the junction unmatched. Germline V CDR1 and CDR2: SGDLS, YYNGEE. CDR3 sequence: CASSSGTGSDTEAFF. CDR3 in DNA: TGTGCCAGCAGCTCCGGGACAGGGAGCGACACTGAAGCTTTCTTT.

J is TRBJ2-6 and V is TRBV7-9, with D possibly being TRBD1 (6 bases). The CDR3 covers 15 residues. In germline, CDR1 is SEHNR, CDR2 FQNEAQ (reference sequence). Trimming cost V 4 bases and J 2 bases, with 9 bases left between them. The CDR3 nucleotides are TGTGCCAGCAGCTCAGGGGACCCTGGGGCCAACGTCCTGACTTTC. Residues: CASSSGDPGANVLTF.

A single count supports this clone. V gene TRBV18 combines with J gene TRBJ1-1; 10 positions match TRBD1. With V trimmed by 3 bases and J by 10 bases, 11 bases remained unmatched. Germline lookup yields CDR1 KGHSH and CDR2 LQKENI. The CDR3 sequence is 15 residues long. The CDR3 coding sequence is TGTGCCAGCTCACCGCCGGGACAGGGGTACGGGATAGCTTTCTTT. It is translated as CASSPPGQGYGIAFF.

V is TRBV18 and J is TRBJ2-2, with TRBD1 as a possible D gene (5 bases). The CDR3 extends over 13 amino acids. CDR1 and CDR2 from the germline V gene are KGHSH and LQKENI. Trimming left V 3 bases short and J 3 bases short, with 5 bases between. CDR3 sequence: CASSPRDTGELFF. The CDR3 DNA is TGTGCCAGCTCACCCAGGGACACCGGGGAGCTGTTTTTT.

This sequence joins TRBV6-1 and TRBJ1-1; D remains ambiguous. The germline gives CDR1 MNHNS, CDR2 SASEGT. The CDR3 length is 11 residues. V was cut by 7 bases and J by 1 base, with 4 bases left in between. The CDR3 is CASNKNTEAFF. Here the CDR3 DNA reads TGTGCCAGCAATAAGAACACTGAAGCTTTCTTT.